Below, 17 T cell receptor beta chains from the same sample are listed, as sequenced in a study of T cells in Graves' hyperthyroidism and ophthalmopathy. Authors of the study amplified TCR beta CDR3 regions from RNA transcripts. The HTBI primer set served for first-round RT-PCR of the TCR CDR3. From the multiplex PCR reads, TCRdb called clonotypes with MiXCR, one entry per CDR3 protein. The repertoire holds around 240,000 distinct CDR3 sequences, with about 16% as singletons. Sequencing was done on a sample of blood. The origin of the receptors is a woman between 18 and 30 years old with Graves' ophthalmopathy.

This clonotype occurred many times. The J gene is TRBJ1-1, the V gene TRBV11-2, with a weak D call TRBD1 (6 bases). The CDR3 has 14 residues. V was trimmed by 1 base and J by 7 bases, leaving 13 bases between them. CDR1 and CDR2 from the germline V gene are SGHAT and FQNNGV. This CDR3 reads CASSLAGAYGEAFF. The CDR3 DNA sequence: TGTGCCAGCAGCTTAGCGGGGGCATACGGTGAAGCTTTCTTT.

This clonotype was recorded many times. The V and J genes are TRBV7-9 and TRBJ2-1; 7 bases fit TRBD1. The length of the CDR3 is 15 residues. Germline V CDR1 and CDR2: SEHNR, FQNEAQ (reference sequence). With 4 bases clipped from V and 4 bases from J, the junction kept 7 bases outside the gene matches. Here the CDR3 reads CASSSPGTEYNEQFF. In DNA form, the CDR3 reads TGTGCCAGCAGCTCGCCCGGGACAGAGTACAATGAGCAGTTCTTC. Supplemented by reference TRBV7-9 and TRBJ2-1, the full variable domain reads DTGVSQNPRHKITKRGQNVTFRCDPISEHNRLYWYRQTLGQGPEFLTYFQNEAQLEKSRLLSDRFSAERPKGSFSTLEIQRTEQGDSAMYLCASSSPGTEYNEQFFGPGTRLTVL.

This clonotype has at least ten counts. The rearrangement joins TRBV27 to TRBJ2-7; 8 positions agree with TRBD1. CDR1 is MNHEY and CDR2 is SMNVEV in the germline V gene (reference sequence). The CDR3 runs to 14 residues. The V segment lost 6 bases and the J segment 0 bases; nucleotides outside the gene matches: 4. CDR3 sequence (DNA): TGTGCCAGCAGCCCGGACAGGGCCTCCTACGAGCAGTACTTC. Its protein is CASSPDRASYEQYF.

CDR3 in DNA: TGTGCCAGCAGCTTTTCGCTAGCGGGAGAGGGGAACACCGGGGAGCTGTTTTTT. This sequence encodes CASSFSLAGEGNTGELFF. The J gene is TRBJ2-2, the V gene TRBV7-9, with TRBD2 identical over 10 bases. Trimming took 3 bases from V and 1 from J; bases not matched to a gene: 8. The germline gives CDR1 SEHNR, CDR2 FQNEAQ (reference sequence). The CDR3 sequence is 18 residues long.

This clonotype has at least ten counts. The chain couples TRBV20-1 to TRBJ2-3, with D tentatively TRBD1 or TRBD2 (5 bases each). The germline V and J ends were trimmed by 6 bases and 2 bases, with 15 bases remaining between them. The germline CDR1 and CDR2 sequences are DFQATT and SNEGSKA (reference sequence). The CDR3 totals 14 residues. The CDR3 is CSARGRVFTDTQYF. The CDR3 DNA sequence: TGCAGTGCCCGGGGCAGGGTGTTCACAGATACGCAGTATTTT.

This clonotype has a count of ten or more. The CDR3 here is CASSEREGRETQYF. The CDR3 DNA sequence: TGCGCCAGCAGCGAGCGGGAGGGCCGAGAGACCCAGTACTTC. V is TRBV5-1 and J is TRBJ2-5; 10 positions agree with TRBD2. The CDR3 runs to 14 residues. CDR1 and CDR2 (germline): SGHRS, YFSETQ. The J segment lost 4 bases and the V segment lost 4 bases, leaving 4 bases of the junction unmatched.

This clonotype occurred many times. This chain links TRBV18 with TRBJ1-2; D is ambiguous. The CDR3 is 15 residues long. The germline V gene encodes CDR1 KGHSH and CDR2 LQKENI. V was clipped by 3 bases and J by 2 bases, with 13 bases between them. The CDR3 DNA reads as TGTGCCAGCTCACCTAACTTCGGAGCCAACTATGGCTACACCTTC. Protein product: CASSPNFGANYGYTF.

In its sample, this clonotype was seen many times. The CDR3: CASSLFAFSEQYF. The CDR3, as DNA: TGTGCCAGCAGCTTATTCGCGTTCTCCGAGCAGTACTTC. The chain links TRBV7-2 to TRBJ2-7; D remains ambiguous. Trimming pared 2 bases from V and 6 bases from J, leaving 11 bases between. There are 13 residues in the CDR3. Germline V gives CDR1 SGHTA, CDR2 FQGNSA.

This clonotype was detected many times. The chain recombines TRBV7-9 with TRBJ1-4, with 9 bases matching TRBD1. Per germline, CDR1 SEHNR and CDR2 FQNEAQ (reference sequence). V lost 8 bases to trimming and J lost 6 bases; unmatched junction nucleotides: 19. The CDR3 contains 18 residues. This chain's CDR3 is CASGSRRDRDREDEKLFF. The CDR3 DNA is TGTGCCAGCGGATCACGCCGGGACAGGGATCGAGAGGATGAAAAACTGTTTTTT.

The chain combines TRBV29-1 with TRBJ2-6, with D tentatively TRBD1 or TRBD2 (5 bases each). The V gene lost 4 bases and the J gene lost 1 base, with 17 bases spanning the gap. Germline V gives CDR1 SQVTM, CDR2 ANQGSEA. The CDR3 runs to 17 residues. The CDR3 reads CSVVLYPGGSGANVLTF. The CDR3 DNA reads as TGCAGCGTTGTACTTTATCCTGGGGGATCTGGGGCCAACGTCCTGACTTTC. Full variable domain (missing parts from reference TRBV29-1 and TRBJ2-6): SAVISQKPSRDICQRGTSLTIQCQVDSQVTMMFWYRQQPGQSLTLIATANQGSEATYESGFVIDKFPISRPNLTFSTLTVSNMSPEDSSIYLCSVVLYPGGSGANVLTFGAGSRLTVL.

This clonotype was detected many times. This chain joins TRBV18 and TRBJ1-2; 7 bases agree with TRBD1. Per germline, CDR1 KGHSH and CDR2 LQKENI. Trimming removed 3 bases from V and 5 bases from J; junction bases left unmatched: 3. This CDR3 region has 13 residues. The CDR3 DNA is TGTGCCAGCTCACCGACAGGGATGTATGGCTACACCTTC. Amino acids: CASSPTGMYGYTF.

This clonotype was seen at least ten times. The V gene is TRBV5-1, the J gene TRBJ2-1; TRBD2 matches 7 bases. The CDR3 loop spans 17 amino acids. V lost 0 bases, J lost 2 bases, and 8 bases stayed unmatched. CDR1 is SGHRS and CDR2 is YFSETQ in the germline V gene. The CDR3 sequence: CASSLAPGTMPYNEQFF. The CDR3 nucleotides read TGCGCCAGCAGCTTGGCCCCCGGGACTATGCCCTACAATGAGCAGTTCTTC.

This clonotype occurred many times. This chain links TRBV5-6 with TRBJ2-7, with D hard to call. The CDR3 contains 12 residues. Germline V lookup: CDR1 SGHDT, CDR2 YYEEEE. V lost 0 bases to trimming and J lost 6 bases, with 7 bases between them. The CDR3 DNA reads as TGTGCCAGCAGCTTGGCTTACGGCGAGCAGTACTTC. It yields the protein CASSLAYGEQYF.

This clonotype showed up many times. In nucleotides, the CDR3 is TGTGCCAGCAGCTTAGACAGGGGGCTAACTGGCTACACCTTC. This gives the protein CASSLDRGLTGYTF. This chain links TRBV7-2 with TRBJ1-2, with TRBD1 matching over 9 bases. J gave up 7 bases and V 1 base, and 4 bases lay outside the gene matches. The CDR3 consists of 14 residues. Looked up from germline, CDR1 is SGHTA and CDR2 is FQGNSA.

This clonotype was seen many times. J is TRBJ2-3 and V is TRBV2; 8 bases line up with TRBD2. Germline V gene lookup returns CDR1 SNHLY and CDR2 FYNNEI. V lost 7 bases, J lost 6 bases, and 6 bases stayed unmatched. This CDR3 has 13 residues. As DNA, the CDR3 is TGTGCCAGCAATAGACTAGCGACGGATACGCAGTATTTT. The encoded protein is CASNRLATDTQYF.

In its sample, this clonotype was seen a few times. One end of the junction does not line up with germline, which may come from a read error. The rearrangement uses TRBV3-1 and TRBJ2-6; 7 nucleotides agree with TRBD1. Germline lookup yields CDR1 LGHDT and CDR2 YNNKEL (reference sequence). The CDR3 sequence is 16 residues long. The CDR3 sequence is CASSRATGVGANILTF. In nucleotides, the CDR3 is TGTGCCAGCAGCCGAGCCACAGGGGTCGGGGCCAACATCCTGACTTTC. The entire variable domain, with the rest obtained from reference TRBV3-1 and TRBJ2-6, is as follows: DTAVSQTPKYLVTQMGNDKSIKCEQNLGHDTMYWYKQDSKKFLKIMFSYNNKELIINETVPNRFSPKSPDKAHLNLHINSLELGDSAVYFCASSRATGVGANILTFGAGSRLTVL.

In its sample, this clonotype was seen many times. The rearrangement uses TRBV6-1 and TRBJ1-4; 9 bases line up with TRBD1. From germline, CDR1 is MNHNS and CDR2 SASEGT. The V and J ends lost 4 bases and 8 bases, in that order; junction bases with no gene match: 5. The CDR3 extends over 14 amino acids. CDR3 sequence: CASSGRDRAEKLFF. DNA for the CDR3: TGTGCCAGCAGTGGAAGGGACAGGGCCGAAAAACTGTTTTTT.